This T cell receptor beta chain appears in the sequencing data of a study of T cells in Graves' hyperthyroidism and ophthalmopathy. Broader study findings: In simple terms, a model built on 13 V-J features told ophthalmopathy apart from stable hyperthyroidism. The blood repertoire included most of the expanded thyroid clonotypes above 0.001.

The source material, RNA transcripts, was used to amplify TCR beta CDR3 regions. HTBI primers were employed in a first-round RT-PCR of the TCR CDR3. TCRdb passed the multiplex PCR reads through MiXCR, listing each CDR3 protein once. In the table there are approximately 530,000 distinct CDR3 sequences, approximately 20% of which are singletons. CDR3 length: 16 residues. Trimming stripped 0 bases from V and 0 bases from J, with 10 bases between. Germline values: CDR1 SGHRS, CDR2 YFSETQ. Enrolled ophthalmopathy patients presented with a Clinical Activity Score of at least 3, a NOSPECS grade of at least 4, and disease duration under 3 months. Used for diagnoses were clinical symptoms, serum thyroxine and TRAb, thyroid ultrasound and orbital computed tomography. Remarks on this clonotype: What it recognizes is unknown.

This chain connects TRBV5-1 to TRBJ1-3; D gene ambiguous. The sequence was obtained from a man aged 40-55 years with Graves' ophthalmopathy. Source material: blood. The CDR3 protein is CASSLGPGGSGNTIYF. The CDR3 DNA follows: TGCGCCAGCAGCTTGGGCCCGGGAGGCTCTGGAAACACCATATATTTT.